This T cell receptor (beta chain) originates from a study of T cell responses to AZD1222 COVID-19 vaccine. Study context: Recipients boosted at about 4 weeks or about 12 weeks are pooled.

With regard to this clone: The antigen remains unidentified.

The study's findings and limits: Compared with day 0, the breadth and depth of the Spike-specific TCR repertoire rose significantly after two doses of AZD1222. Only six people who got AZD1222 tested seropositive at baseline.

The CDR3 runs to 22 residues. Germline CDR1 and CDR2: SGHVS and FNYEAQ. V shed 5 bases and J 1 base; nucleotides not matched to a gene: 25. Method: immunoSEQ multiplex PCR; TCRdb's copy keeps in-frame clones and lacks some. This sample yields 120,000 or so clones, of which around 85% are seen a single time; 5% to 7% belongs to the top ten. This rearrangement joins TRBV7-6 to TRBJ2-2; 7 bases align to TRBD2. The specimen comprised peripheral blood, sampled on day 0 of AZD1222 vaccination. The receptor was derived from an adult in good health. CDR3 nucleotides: TGTGCCAGCAGCCCCAAGATGCCGTTTCGTCTAGCGGAGGTTAAGAACACCGGGGAGCTGTTTTTT. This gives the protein CASSPKMPFRLAEVKNTGELFF. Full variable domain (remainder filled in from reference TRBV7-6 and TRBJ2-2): GAGVSQSPRYKVTKRGQDVALRCDPISGHVSLYWYRQALGQGPEFLTYFNYEAQQDKSGLPNDRFSAERPEGSISTLTIQRTEQRDSAMYRCASSPKMPFRLAEVKNTGELFFGEGSRLTVL.